This entry describes one T cell receptor beta chain. The antigen is undetermined. Germline V gene data show CDR1 as DFQATT and CDR2 as SNEGSKA (reference sequence). The CDR3 extends over 11 amino acids. The germline V and J ends were trimmed by 3 bases and 4 bases, with 6 bases remaining between them. The data derive from a study of cytomegalovirus exposure and HLA in healthy donors. Study findings and constraints: A later analysis linked a missense variant in DCLRE1C to the trimming of TCR beta V and J genes. In vitro experiments confirmed that three CMV-associated chains were specific for CMV antigens. 164 TCR beta chains were listed as cytomegalovirus-associated. There were reportedly fewer N-insertions in an Asian-associated ancestry cluster than the roughly 670-donor mean, in a later analysis.

A multiplex PCR was run with 60 Vbeta primers and 13 Jbeta primers. Generated by immunoSEQ multiplex PCR, the TCRdb table keeps only in-frame clones and is missing some. The sample has about 200,000 clones; over 65% are singletons. The V call is TRBV20-1, the J call TRBJ1-1; D remains unclear. The sequence came from a boy younger than 10 in good health and CMV-seronegative. Sequenced material: PBMCs. The CDR3: CSASVATEAFF. The CDR3 bases are TGCAGTGCTAGTGTGGCCACTGAAGCTTTCTTT.